This T cell receptor beta chain comes out of a study of blood T cell repertoires in COVID-19. Background on the study: COVID-19 samples from acute and convalescent phases originated in the United States, Italy and Spain. Sample material is recorded as cDNA or gDNA derived from T cells, B-cell-depleted T cells, or PBMCs.

Germline values: CDR1 LNHDA, CDR2 SQIVND (reference sequence). The junction had 8 bases not matched to a gene; V was cut back by 8 bases and J by 2 bases. The CDR3 sequence is 15 residues long. Original analysis: By means of reference gene primer amplification, nucleated cell counts were estimated. The repertoire was sequenced with immunoSEQ multiplex PCR; TCRdb's copy has only in-frame clones and lacks some. V and J calls and clone size come straight from that table; D and trimming were deduced from the DNA. Of around 180,000 clones detected, 74% appear once; the ten largest clones hold around 3%. V usage is TRBV19 and J usage is TRBJ2-7; 11 bases agree with TRBD1. What was sequenced was peripheral blood. This TCR was recovered from a woman aged 80 or over with acute or convalescent COVID-19. CDR3 sequence: CASRSPGQGAYEQYF. CDR3 bases: TGTGCCAGTCGCTCTCCGGGACAGGGGGCCTACGAGCAGTACTTC.